This T cell receptor beta chain was obtained from a study of blood T cell repertoires in COVID-19. Looking at the study overall: Spain, Italy and the United States supplied samples that represented acute and convalescent COVID-19. T cells, B-cell-depleted T cells, or PBMCs provided the cDNA or gDNA that served as material.

In the authors' workflow: Scientists estimated how many nucleated cells there were by amplifying reference gene primers. Repertoires were generated with immunoSEQ multiplex PCR, while TCRdb's copy carries only in-frame clones and drops some. V and J calls and clone size are given by that table; D and trimming were obtained from the DNA. The data show about 190,000 clones, 90% seen once. This CDR3 has 14 residues. Trimming cost V 6 bases and J 8 bases, with 16 bases left between them. Per germline, CDR1 MNHEY and CDR2 SMNVEV (reference sequence). The receptor's source is a man aged 50 to 60 with acute or convalescent COVID-19. V is TRBV27 and J is TRBJ2-2; D is uncertain. What was sequenced was peripheral blood. The CDR3 DNA reads as TGTGCCAGCAGCCGAGACTCTGGATGGGGGGAGCTGTTTTTT. Protein sequence: CASSRDSGWGELFF.